This T cell receptor beta chain came from a study of beta chain features in type 1 diabetes. Study information: Sorted cell examination encompassed about 110 million cells across all samples. Study results and limitations: Across all four CD4+ subsets, people with type 1 diabetes showed modestly shorter TCRB CDR3s.

cDNA synthesis used the whole RNA isolate, giving expressed TCRB sequences. TCRdb keeps only in-frame clones here, not all; method: immunoSEQ multiplex PCR. This table holds 680,000 or so clones, under 15% found once. CDR1 is SGDLS, CDR2 YYNGEE, per germline. After removal of 0 bases from V and 9 bases from J, the junction contained 7 bases not matched to a gene. The CDR3 has 15 amino acids. A note on this clone: Its antigen remains unknown.

The sample was naive CD4+ T cells from blood. The sequence derives from a man younger than 35 with type 1 diabetes. The chain joins TRBV9 to TRBJ2-1; 9 bases fit TRBD2. For the CDR3, the DNA is TGTGCCAGCAGCGTAGCAAGCGGGGGGCCCAGTGAGCAGTTCTTC. Residues: CASSVASGGPSEQFF.